This T cell receptor beta chain derives from a study of T cells generated in artificial thymic organoids. The ends were cut back, 0 bases at V and 2 bases at J, with 9 bases in the middle. CDR1 is SGHRS and CDR2 is YFSETQ in the germline V gene. The CDR3 contains 15 residues. By proportion, this clonotype is medium-sized (0.01 to 0.1%). Its antigen remains unidentified. The organoids combined MS5 murine stromal cells carrying human DLL1 with human hematopoietic stem and progenitor cells. The seeding cells were CD34+CD3- hematopoietic stem and progenitor cells purified by FACS to remove T cells. Reverse primers in the TRAC or TRBC constant regions drove separate semi-nested PCRs for TCRalpha and TCRbeta. TCRdb re-called the 5' RACE reads through MiXCR, storing one row per CDR3 protein. The profile shows more than 6,000 distinct CDR3 sequences, around 25% of them singletons.

The TCR sequence derives from a human donor who gave cord blood stem cells for thymic organoid culture, a cardiac surgery patient who gave postnatal thymus, or a blood donor (not recorded which). Material for sequencing was naive CD8+ T cells grown in artificial thymic organoids from cord blood stem and progenitor cells. Subset of the sample: CD3+TCRalphabeta+CD8SP T cells; for blood, CD45RO-CCR7+ naive CD8+ T cells. J is TRBJ2-1 and V is TRBV5-1; D unclear. The CDR3 DNA follows: TGCGCCAGCAGCTTGGTAAGGGATGCCTACAATGAGCAGTTCTTC. It yields the protein CASSLVRDAYNEQFF.